This is a list of T cell receptor beta chains from one sample in a study of blood T cell repertoires in COVID-19. Repertoires were generated with immunoSEQ multiplex PCR, while TCRdb's copy carries only in-frame clones and drops some. The table records about 180,000 clones, approximately 85% of them present only once. The sequenced sample consisted of peripheral blood. The receptors derive from a human donor with active or convalescent COVID-19. The donor label of this sample is uncertain. Each CDR3 is given with its conserved first and last residue. Each record gives: J gene, D gene, clone size, V gene, CDR3 DNA, CDR3 protein. A D gene is named only where the DNA matches it firmly. A clone size is listed for some rows: how often the clone was seen (once, few, many), or a class if it is expanded.

j_gene: TRBJ1-2; d_gene: -; abundance: -; v_gene: TRBV5-6; CDR3nt: TGTGCCAGCAGTCGGATCCTGACAGGCGACTATGGCTACACCTTC; CDR3aa: CASSRILTGDYGYTF
j_gene: TRBJ1-2; d_gene: TRBD1; abundance: -; v_gene: TRBV7-2; CDR3nt: TGTGCCAGCAGCCCCCGGACAGGCGATGGCTACACCTTC; CDR3aa: CASSPRTGDGYTF
j_gene: TRBJ2-1; d_gene: TRBD2; abundance: few; v_gene: TRBV2; CDR3nt: TGTGCCAGCCGGCCTAGGCTAGCGGGTTCGGGCTCCTACAATGAGCAGTTCTTC; CDR3aa: CASRPRLAGSGSYNEQFF
j_gene: TRBJ2-1; d_gene: TRBD2; abundance: -; v_gene: TRBV7-3; CDR3nt: TGTGCCAGCAGCCCCTCTTCGCTAGCGGCATACTACAATGAGCAGTTCTTC; CDR3aa: CASSPSSLAAYYNEQFF
j_gene: TRBJ2-5; d_gene: -; abundance: -; v_gene: TRBV29-1; CDR3nt: TGCAGCACGAGGGATAATCGATTGGAGACCCAGTACTTC; CDR3aa: CSTRDNRLETQYF
j_gene: TRBJ1-2; d_gene: -; abundance: -; v_gene: TRBV25-1; CDR3nt: TGTGCCAGCAGTGACGTGTTCGGCTACACCTTC; CDR3aa: CASSDVFGYTF
j_gene: TRBJ2-7; d_gene: -; abundance: -; v_gene: TRBV7-8; CDR3nt: TGTGCCAGCAGCTCACGTAACACCTACGAGCAGTACTTC; CDR3aa: CASSSRNTYEQYF
j_gene: TRBJ1-5; d_gene: -; abundance: -; v_gene: TRBV11-3; CDR3nt: TGTGCCAGCAGCTTAAGGGGCCCCAATCAGCCCCAGCATTTT; CDR3aa: CASSLRGPNQPQHF
j_gene: TRBJ1-2; d_gene: TRBD1; abundance: many; v_gene: TRBV2; CDR3nt: TGTGCCAGCAGGGACAGGGCAGGCTCGGGCTATGGCTACACCTTC; CDR3aa: CASRDRAGSGYGYTF
j_gene: TRBJ1-1; d_gene: -; abundance: -; v_gene: TRBV18; CDR3nt: TGTGCCAGCTCAGCCGGGACAACTAACACTGAAGCTTTCTTT; CDR3aa: CASSAGTTNTEAFF
j_gene: TRBJ2-7; d_gene: -; abundance: -; v_gene: TRBV10-2; CDR3nt: TGCGCCAGCAGTGAGGTCGGGAAGCAGTACTTC; CDR3aa: CASSEVGKQYF
j_gene: TRBJ2-7; d_gene: TRBD1; abundance: -; v_gene: TRBV5-1; CDR3nt: TGCGCCAGCAGCCAGCGGGACAGGGGCTACGAGCAGTACTTC; CDR3aa: CASSQRDRGYEQYF
j_gene: TRBJ1-4; d_gene: TRBD1; abundance: once; v_gene: TRBV11-2; CDR3nt: TGTGCCAGCAGCTTATGGGCCGGGACAGATGCAACTAATGAAAAACTGTTTTTT; CDR3aa: CASSLWAGTDATNEKLFF
j_gene: TRBJ1-2; d_gene: -; abundance: -; v_gene: TRBV27; CDR3nt: TGTGCCAGCAGTTTCTCCGGGGGGGCGATGATAATAGGCTACACCTTC; CDR3aa: CASSFSGGAMIIGYTF
j_gene: TRBJ2-1; d_gene: TRBD2; abundance: -; v_gene: TRBV28; CDR3nt: TGTGCCAGCGAGACCCTTGGAGGGAGGGACTACAATGAGCAGTTCTTC; CDR3aa: CASETLGGRDYNEQFF
j_gene: TRBJ1-5; d_gene: -; abundance: -; v_gene: TRBV18; CDR3nt: TGTGCCAGCTCCTCGGTCTCTAGCAATCAGCCCCAGCATTTT; CDR3aa: CASSSVSSNQPQHF
j_gene: TRBJ2-1; d_gene: TRBD2; abundance: -; v_gene: TRBV24-1; CDR3nt: TGTGCCACCAGTGATTTGAAGGGGCGGGGGAAGTACGATGAGCAGTTCTTC; CDR3aa: CATSDLKGRGKYDEQFF
j_gene: TRBJ2-1; d_gene: -; abundance: -; v_gene: TRBV11-2; CDR3nt: TGTGCCAGCAGCTTAGACGGTAGCGGAGGGATTGAGCAGTTCTTC; CDR3aa: CASSLDGSGGIEQFF
j_gene: TRBJ2-3; d_gene: -; abundance: few; v_gene: TRBV6-2/TRBV6-3; CDR3nt: TGTGCCAGCAGTTCGCGGCCCCCCGTAGATACGCAGTATTTT; CDR3aa: CASSSRPPVDTQYF
j_gene: TRBJ2-7; d_gene: -; abundance: -; v_gene: TRBV5-1; CDR3nt: TGCGCCAGCAGCTTGCGGGGGTACGAGCAGTACTTC; CDR3aa: CASSLRGYEQYF
j_gene: TRBJ1-6; d_gene: -; abundance: -; v_gene: TRBV11-2; CDR3nt: TGTGCCAGCAGCTTAGAGGGGGGAGGCAATTCACCCCTCCACTTT; CDR3aa: CASSLEGGGNSPLHF
j_gene: TRBJ1-6; d_gene: TRBD1; abundance: few; v_gene: TRBV5-6; CDR3nt: TGTGCCAGCAGCTCGGCCGGGACAGGGACTAATTCACCCCTCCACTTT; CDR3aa: CASSSAGTGTNSPLHF
j_gene: TRBJ1-1; d_gene: -; abundance: -; v_gene: TRBV7-9; CDR3nt: TGTGCCAGCGGGGGGGACTTGACTCGCACTGAAGCTTTCTTT; CDR3aa: CASGGDLTRTEAFF
j_gene: TRBJ2-1; d_gene: TRBD1; abundance: -; v_gene: TRBV5-6; CDR3nt: TGTGCCAGCAGCTATACCGGGACAGCCTACAATGAGCAGTTCTTC; CDR3aa: CASSYTGTAYNEQFF
j_gene: TRBJ2-3; d_gene: -; abundance: once; v_gene: TRBV11-3; CDR3nt: TGTGCCAGCAACGGGGAGAGGTCTGGCCGGGTCACAGATACGCAGTATTTT; CDR3aa: CASNGERSGRVTDTQYF
j_gene: TRBJ1-3; d_gene: -; abundance: -; v_gene: TRBV5-1; CDR3nt: TGCGCCAGCAGCTCAGGGTCGGTTCGAAACACCATATATTTT; CDR3aa: CASSSGSVRNTIYF
j_gene: TRBJ1-1; d_gene: -; abundance: -; v_gene: TRBV28; CDR3nt: TGTGCCAGCAGTTTTCTACCTGGGGGGGTGGAAGCTTTCTTT; CDR3aa: CASSFLPGGVEAFF
j_gene: TRBJ2-1; d_gene: -; abundance: -; v_gene: TRBV5-5; CDR3nt: TGTGCCAGCAGCCCGGACTTGTACAATGAGCAGTTCTTC; CDR3aa: CASSPDLYNEQFF
j_gene: TRBJ1-3; d_gene: -; abundance: -; v_gene: TRBV28; CDR3nt: TGTGCCAGCAGTTTATGGACAGTCTCTGGAAACACCATATATTTT; CDR3aa: CASSLWTVSGNTIYF
j_gene: TRBJ1-5; d_gene: -; abundance: -; v_gene: TRBV7-9; CDR3nt: TGTGCCGTTCAAGGGGGAGATAGCAATCAGCCCCAGCATTTT; CDR3aa: CAVQGGDSNQPQHF
j_gene: TRBJ1-1; d_gene: TRBD1; abundance: -; v_gene: TRBV28; CDR3nt: TGTGCCAGCCCGGATGGGGACAGGGCAATGACTGAAGCTTTCTTT; CDR3aa: CASPDGDRAMTEAFF
j_gene: TRBJ1-1; d_gene: -; abundance: -; v_gene: TRBV21-1; CDR3nt: TGTGCCAGCAGCAAAGCTCAGACAGGGGGCTCCACTGAAGCTTTCTTT; CDR3aa: CASSKAQTGGSTEAFF
j_gene: TRBJ1-4; d_gene: -; abundance: -; v_gene: TRBV19; CDR3nt: TGTGCCAGTAGTATATCACAGAAACTGTTTTTT; CDR3aa: CASSISQKLFF
j_gene: TRBJ1-2; d_gene: TRBD1; abundance: -; v_gene: TRBV19; CDR3nt: TGTGCCACTTTACCGACGGACAGGAGCTATGGCTACACCTTC; CDR3aa: CATLPTDRSYGYTF
j_gene: TRBJ2-7; d_gene: TRBD1; abundance: many; v_gene: TRBV30; CDR3nt: TGTGCCGGTCATTCCGGGACAGGAACCCACGAGCAGTACTTC; CDR3aa: CAGHSGTGTHEQYF
j_gene: TRBJ1-2; d_gene: -; abundance: -; v_gene: TRBV19; CDR3nt: TGTGCCAGTAGTAACAGGCCAACGCCCTATGGCTACACCTTC; CDR3aa: CASSNRPTPYGYTF
j_gene: TRBJ2-3; d_gene: -; abundance: -; v_gene: TRBV7-8; CDR3nt: TGTGCCAGCAGCCTTAGTTTACTAAGCACAGATACGCAGTATTTT; CDR3aa: CASSLSLLSTDTQYF
j_gene: TRBJ2-4; d_gene: -; abundance: -; v_gene: TRBV3-1/TRBV3-2; CDR3nt: TGTGCCAGCAGCCCATCCGGGGGAATTTTAGCCAAAAACATTCAGTACTTC; CDR3aa: CASSPSGGILAKNIQYF
j_gene: TRBJ2-1; d_gene: TRBD1; abundance: once; v_gene: TRBV5-8; CDR3nt: TGTGCCAGCGCCCGGGGACAGGAAAACAATGAGCAGTTCTTC; CDR3aa: CASARGQENNEQFF
j_gene: TRBJ2-2; d_gene: TRBD2; abundance: -; v_gene: TRBV7-3; CDR3nt: TGTGCCAGCAGCTCAATAGCGGGGGGGCCCCCCGGGGAGCTGTTTTTT; CDR3aa: CASSSIAGGPPGELFF
j_gene: TRBJ2-1; d_gene: -; abundance: -; v_gene: TRBV19; CDR3nt: TGTGCCAGTACCCCACAGGGGGGGGCGGACAATGAGCAGTTCTTC; CDR3aa: CASTPQGGADNEQFF
j_gene: TRBJ2-3; d_gene: TRBD2; abundance: -; v_gene: TRBV7-7; CDR3nt: TGTGCTAGCAGCTTAATGCGGGAGGATACGCAGTATTTT; CDR3aa: CASSLMREDTQYF
j_gene: TRBJ2-3; d_gene: TRBD1; abundance: once; v_gene: TRBV7-3; CDR3nt: TGTGCCAGCAGCCCAAACCAGGGGGTTACAGATACGCAGTATTTT; CDR3aa: CASSPNQGVTDTQYF
j_gene: TRBJ1-1; d_gene: TRBD1; abundance: once; v_gene: TRBV4-3; CDR3nt: TGCGCCAGCAGCCCAGCCGGGACAGGGACGAAGAGCTTTATGAACACTGAAGCTTTCTTT; CDR3aa: CASSPAGTGTKSFMNTEAFF
j_gene: TRBJ1-3; d_gene: -; abundance: -; v_gene: TRBV7-7; CDR3nt: TGTGCCAGCAGCTTAGGGGGGGCTGGAAACACCATATATTTT; CDR3aa: CASSLGGAGNTIYF
j_gene: TRBJ1-2; d_gene: -; abundance: -; v_gene: TRBV5-6; CDR3nt: TGTGCCAGCAGCTTACAGGGTTATGGCTACACCTTC; CDR3aa: CASSLQGYGYTF
j_gene: TRBJ2-7; d_gene: TRBD1; abundance: -; v_gene: TRBV20-1; CDR3nt: TGCAGTGCTAGTACGGGACAGGGTTCTTCAGAGCAGTACTTC; CDR3aa: CSASTGQGSSEQYF
j_gene: TRBJ2-3; d_gene: TRBD2; abundance: -; v_gene: TRBV30; CDR3nt: TGTGCCTGGAGCGCGGGACTAGCGGGGGGTTCAGATACGCAGTATTTT; CDR3aa: CAWSAGLAGGSDTQYF
j_gene: TRBJ2-3; d_gene: -; abundance: -; v_gene: TRBV10-3; CDR3nt: TGTGCCATCAGTGAGCCCCTTGGACAAGATACGCAGTATTTT; CDR3aa: CAISEPLGQDTQYF
j_gene: TRBJ2-1; d_gene: -; abundance: -; v_gene: TRBV5-1; CDR3nt: TGCGCCAGCAGCTTTAGTGGCGGGAAATACAATGAGCAGTTCTTC; CDR3aa: CASSFSGGKYNEQFF
j_gene: TRBJ2-1; d_gene: TRBD2; abundance: -; v_gene: TRBV19; CDR3nt: TGTGCCAGTAGTACCCTAGCGGCCCCTTACAATGAGCAGTTCTTC; CDR3aa: CASSTLAAPYNEQFF
j_gene: TRBJ1-5; d_gene: TRBD1; abundance: few; v_gene: TRBV12-3/TRBV12-4; CDR3nt: TGTGCCAGCAGTCTGACAGGGGGCCAGCCCCAGCATTTT; CDR3aa: CASSLTGGQPQHF
j_gene: TRBJ2-1; d_gene: -; abundance: -; v_gene: TRBV19; CDR3nt: TGTGCCTTCAAAGGGCGGGAAGGCTATGAGCAGTTCTTC; CDR3aa: CAFKGREGYEQFF
j_gene: TRBJ2-1; d_gene: -; abundance: -; v_gene: TRBV19; CDR3nt: TGTGCCAGTAGTAGTAGGGGGTCCCGGGGCTCCTACAATGAGCAGTTCTTC; CDR3aa: CASSSRGSRGSYNEQFF
j_gene: TRBJ1-4; d_gene: -; abundance: few; v_gene: TRBV6-5; CDR3nt: TGTGCCAGCAAAGCGTCAGCTAATGAAAAACTGTTTTTT; CDR3aa: CASKASANEKLFF